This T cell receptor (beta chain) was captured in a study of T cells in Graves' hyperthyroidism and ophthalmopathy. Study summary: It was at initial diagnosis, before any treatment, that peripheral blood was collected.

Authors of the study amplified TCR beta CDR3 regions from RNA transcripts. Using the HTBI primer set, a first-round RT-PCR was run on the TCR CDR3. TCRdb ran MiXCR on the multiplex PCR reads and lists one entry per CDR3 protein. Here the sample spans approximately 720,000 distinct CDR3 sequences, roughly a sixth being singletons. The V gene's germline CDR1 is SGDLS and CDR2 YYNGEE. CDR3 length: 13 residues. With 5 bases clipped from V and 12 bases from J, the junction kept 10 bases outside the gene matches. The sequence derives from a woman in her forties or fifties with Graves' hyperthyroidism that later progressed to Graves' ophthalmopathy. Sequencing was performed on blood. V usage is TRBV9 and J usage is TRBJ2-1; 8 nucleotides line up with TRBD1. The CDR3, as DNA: TGTGCCAGCAGAGGGGGGACAGGCAGTCCGCAGTTCTTC. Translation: CASRGGTGSPQFF.